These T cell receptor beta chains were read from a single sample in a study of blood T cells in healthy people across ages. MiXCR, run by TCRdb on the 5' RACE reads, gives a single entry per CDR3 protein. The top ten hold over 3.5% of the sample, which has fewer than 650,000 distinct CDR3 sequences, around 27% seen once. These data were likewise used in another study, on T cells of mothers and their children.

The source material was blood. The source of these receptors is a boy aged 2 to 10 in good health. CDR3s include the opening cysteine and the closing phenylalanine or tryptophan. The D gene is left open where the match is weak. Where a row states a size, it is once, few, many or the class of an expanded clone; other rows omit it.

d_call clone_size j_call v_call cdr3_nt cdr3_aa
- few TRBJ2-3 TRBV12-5 TGTGCTAGTGGTTTGGGTACAGTCTCAGATACGCAGTATTTT CASGLGTVSDTQYF
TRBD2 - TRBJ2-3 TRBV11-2 TGTGCCGGCAGCTTAGATCGTGGAACTAGCGGGACAGATACGCAGTATTTT CAGSLDRGTSGTDTQYF
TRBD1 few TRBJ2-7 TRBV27 TGTGCCAGCAGTTTAATGGGACAGGGTGCCTACGAGCAGTACTTC CASSLMGQGAYEQYF
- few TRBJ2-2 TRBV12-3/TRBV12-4 TGTGCCAGCAGCCCATACGGCCCAGCGAACACCGGGGAGCTGTTTTTT CASSPYGPANTGELFF
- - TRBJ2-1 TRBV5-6 TGTGCCAGCAGCTTGAGGTTTCCTCAGGAGGCGTACAATGAGCAGTTCTTC CASSLRFPQEAYNEQFF
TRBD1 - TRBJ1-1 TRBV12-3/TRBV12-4 TGTGCCAGCAGCGTAGACAGGGGGCGGACTGAAGCTTTCTTT CASSVDRGRTEAFF
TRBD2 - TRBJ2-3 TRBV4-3 TGCGCCAGCAGCCCCGGGACTAGCGGGAGACGAAACACAGATACGCAGTATTTT CASSPGTSGRRNTDTQYF
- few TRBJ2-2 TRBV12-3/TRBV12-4 TGTGCCAGCAGTTTTGGCCGTCTGGGGGGACGGTCCGGGGAGCTGTTTTTT CASSFGRLGGRSGELFF
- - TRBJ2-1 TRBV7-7 TGTGCTAGCAGCTTATTTGCGGGAAAAGAGCAGTTCTTC CASSLFAGKEQFF
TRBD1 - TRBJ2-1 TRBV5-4 TGTGCCAGCAGCTTGACTCGCACTGGACAGGGCACTTACAATGAGCAGTTCTTC CASSLTRTGQGTYNEQFF
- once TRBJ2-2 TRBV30 TGTGCCTGGACAAGAAGGAACACCGGGGAGCTGTTTTTT CAWTRRNTGELFF
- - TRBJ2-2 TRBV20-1 TGCAGTGCTAGAGGTTCGACCGGGGAGCTGTTTTTT CSARGSTGELFF
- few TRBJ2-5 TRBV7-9 TGTGCCAGCAACTTAGAAACTCGCCGGGACCCCCTCCAAGAGACCCAGTACTTC CASNLETRRDPLQETQYF
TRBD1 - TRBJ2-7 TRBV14 TGTGCCAGCAGCCACAGACTGGGACAGGGACTCTACGAGCAGTACTTC CASSHRLGQGLYEQYF
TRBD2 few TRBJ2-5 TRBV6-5 TGTGCCAACCCCGGGACTAGCCCTGTGGAGACCCAGTACTTC CANPGTSPVETQYF
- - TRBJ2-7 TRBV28 TGTGCCAGCAGTTTGGGTCGAGTCAGTTACGAGCAGTACTTC CASSLGRVSYEQYF
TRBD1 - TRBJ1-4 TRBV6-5 TGTGCCAGCAGTTACTCGAGGACAGGATACCTTAATGAAAAACTGTTTTTT CASSYSRTGYLNEKLFF
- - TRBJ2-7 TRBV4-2 TGTGCCAGCAGCCAAGAACAGGGAGGGGGCGAGCAGTACTTC CASSQEQGGGEQYF
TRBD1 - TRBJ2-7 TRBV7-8 TGTGCCAGCAGCGCCTGGACAGGATCCTACGAGCAGTACTTC CASSAWTGSYEQYF
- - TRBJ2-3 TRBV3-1 TGTGCCAGCAGCCGGCTTGGAGATACGCAGTATTTT CASSRLGDTQYF
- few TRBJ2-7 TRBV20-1 TGCAGTGCTAGAGACCCGATAGCCCACGAGCAGTACTTC CSARDPIAHEQYF
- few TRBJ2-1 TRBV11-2 TGTGCCAGCAGCTTACTCCGGGAGCCCTACAATGAGCAGTTCTTC CASSLLREPYNEQFF
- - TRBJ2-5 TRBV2 TGTGCCAGCACGGGGTTTGGAGAGACCCAGTACTTC CASTGFGETQYF
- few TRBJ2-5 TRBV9 TGTGCCAGCAGCGTAGGATTCGTCACGGCAACCGAAGAGACCCAGTACTTC CASSVGFVTATEETQYF
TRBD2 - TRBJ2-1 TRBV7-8 TGTGCCAGCAGCTTAAACCGGTTAGCGAGCGGGGCCTACAATGAGCAGTTCTTC CASSLNRLASGAYNEQFF
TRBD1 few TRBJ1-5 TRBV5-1 TGCGCCAGCAGCCAACAGGGGTTAAATCAGCCCCAGCATTTT CASSQQGLNQPQHF
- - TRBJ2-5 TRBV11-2 TGTGCCAGCAGCCTACCCGCTGTAGAGACCCAGTACTTC CASSLPAVETQYF
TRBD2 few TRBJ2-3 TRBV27 TGTGCCAGCACCCCGGGACTAGCGACTGATACGCAGTATTTT CASTPGLATDTQYF
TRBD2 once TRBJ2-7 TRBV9 TGTGCCAGCAGCCCTCTAGCCGGGAGGAACTCCTACGAGCAGTACTTC CASSPLAGRNSYEQYF
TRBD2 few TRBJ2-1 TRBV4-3 TGCGCCTGCAGCCAAGAACCCATGGGACTACCAGCCTACAATGAGCAGTTCTTC CACSQEPMGLPAYNEQFF
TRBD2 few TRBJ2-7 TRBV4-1 TGCGCCAGCAGGTCGGGACTAGCGGGAGGCGAGCAGTACTTC CASRSGLAGGEQYF
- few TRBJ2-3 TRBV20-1 TGCAGTGCTAGTAGCCAGGGCATGGCAGATACGCAGTATTTT CSASSQGMADTQYF
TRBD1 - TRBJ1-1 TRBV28 TGTGCCAGCAGCACCACAAATGGACAGGGGATGGAAGCTTTCTTT CASSTTNGQGMEAFF
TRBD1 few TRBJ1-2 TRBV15 TGTGCCACCACCTCGACAGGGGGGGTCTATGGCTACACCTTC CATTSTGGVYGYTF
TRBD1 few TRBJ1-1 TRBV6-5 TGTGCCAGCAGTCCGGACAGGGGTTCGGGCACTGAAGCTTTCTTT CASSPDRGSGTEAFF
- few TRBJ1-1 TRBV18 TGTGCCAGCTCGCCTCGGGAGATGAACACTGAAGCTTTCTTT CASSPREMNTEAFF
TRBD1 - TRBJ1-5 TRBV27 TGTGCCAGCAGTTTTGGGTCGGGCAGGGGGCTTAATCAGCCCCAGCATTTT CASSFGSGRGLNQPQHF
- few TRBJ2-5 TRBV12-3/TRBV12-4 TGTGCCAGCAGTTTCCTTGACAGATCTCAAGAGACCCAGTACTTC CASSFLDRSQETQYF
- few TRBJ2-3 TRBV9 TGTGCCAGCAGAAGCGATACGCAGTATTTT CASRSDTQYF
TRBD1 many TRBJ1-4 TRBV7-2 TGTGCCAGCAGCTTAGTAGCCCGGGCAGGGGGTAGGGAAAAACTGTTTTTT CASSLVARAGGREKLFF
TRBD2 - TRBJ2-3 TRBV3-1 TGTGCCAGCAAGGGAGGGACAGATACGCAGTATTTT CASKGGTDTQYF